Sequencing of this T cell receptor beta chain was carried out in a study of shared clonotypes between healthy human individuals. Study summary: Used for every donor were three CD4 naive, three CD4 memory, two CD8 naive and one CD8 memory plate.

Terminally differentiated effector memory CD45RA+ cells were excluded from the naive CD8 cells, which were CD45RO-negative and positively selected for CCR7. The assay was run at deep level. Assay: immunoSEQ multiplex PCR; the TCRdb copy retains only in-frame clones and omits some. The sample lists almost 700,000 clones; under 95% were seen once. The CDR3 consists of 14 residues. The V gene's germline CDR1 is MDHEN and CDR2 SYDVKM. V lost 6 bases and J lost 3, with 11 bases in between. This chain joins TRBV28 and TRBJ2-2; D is undetermined. The sequencing input was naive CD8+ T cells sorted from blood. This receptor was obtained from a man aged 25-45 years in good health. Written as DNA, the CDR3 is TGTGCCAGCAGCCCCATCGGAGACACCGGGGAGCTGTTTTTT. Translation: CASSPIGDTGELFF.